The T cell receptor (beta chain) described here comes from a study of blood T cell repertoires in COVID-19. The wider study: Acute-phase and convalescent COVID-19 samples originated in the United States, Italy and Spain. T cells, B-cell-depleted T cells, or PBMCs provided the cDNA or gDNA that served as material.

Authors' analysis steps: Quantification of nucleated cells was approximated via reference gene primer amplification. The method was immunoSEQ multiplex PCR; TCRdb's version includes in-frame clones alone and lacks a portion of them. From that table come the V and J calls and clone size; the DNA was used to work out D and trimming. The sample records 100,000 to 150,000 clones, 85% to 90% being singletons. Sequenced sample: peripheral blood. The source is an older man with active or convalescent COVID-19.

CDR3 residues: CASSANRGNYGYTF. The CDR3 region has the DNA TGTGCCAGCAGCGCCAACAGGGGAAACTATGGCTACACCTTC. The rearrangement links TRBV9 to TRBJ1-2, with TRBD1 identical over 7 bases. The CDR3 length is 14 residues. Per germline, CDR1 SGDLS and CDR2 YYNGEE. V lost 3 bases and J lost 2; bases outside the gene matches: 4.